This is a list of T cell receptor beta chains from one sample in a study of T cells after yellow fever vaccination. One entry per CDR3 protein results from TCRdb running MiXCR on the 5' RACE reads. The table includes about 96,000 distinct CDR3 sequences, 8% to 10% detected once. Sequences were derived from CD8+ T cells not binding an NS4B(214-222) dextramer, sorted from PBMCs, sampled around 14 days after the first yellow fever vaccination. The receptors originated from a man aged 18-30 years who received the YFV17D yellow fever vaccine. Both conserved end residues are part of each CDR3. The order of the fields is V gene, clone size, D gene, J gene, CDR3 protein, CDR3 DNA. D genes are given only for firm matches. Some rows have no size entry. The others give once, few or many, or a class for an expanded clone.

TRBV4-1,many,NA,TRBJ2-1,CASSQRGSGRYNEQFF,TGCGCCAGCAGCCAACGGGGCAGCGGGCGCTACAATGAGCAGTTCTTC
TRBV7-2,NA,NA,TRBJ2-1,CASSLAPGAFITNEQFF,TGTGCCAGCAGCTTAGCGCCGGGGGCTTTTATCACCAATGAGCAGTTCTTC
TRBV5-1,many,NA,TRBJ1-1,CASSLEGGTEAFF,TGCGCCAGCAGCTTGGAGGGGGGCACTGAAGCTTTCTTT
TRBV4-3,NA,NA,TRBJ2-3,CASSLIGGATDTQYF,TGCGCCAGCAGCTTGATTGGCGGGGCCACAGATACGCAGTATTTT
TRBV20-1,few,NA,TRBJ2-7,CSAPPKASYEQYF,TGCAGTGCCCCCCCAAAGGCCTCCTACGAGCAGTACTTC
TRBV24-1,NA,TRBD2,TRBJ2-3,CATSDHPTSSGGAADTQYF,TGTGCCACCAGTGACCACCCTACCTCTAGCGGGGGGGCCGCAGATACGCAGTATTTT
TRBV24-1,many,NA,TRBJ2-7,CATSDSGTPGEQYF,TGTGCCACCAGTGACTCCGGGACTCCGGGGGAGCAGTACTTC
TRBV27,few,NA,TRBJ1-6,CASFGRTVNNSPLHF,TGTGCCAGCTTCGGGCGGACAGTGAATAATTCACCCCTCCACTTT
TRBV11-2,few,TRBD1,TRBJ2-1,CASSLYETGSSYNEQFF,TGTGCCAGCAGCTTGTATGAGACAGGGAGCTCCTACAATGAGCAGTTCTTC
TRBV11-1,few,NA,TRBJ2-1,CASSLASAGYNEQFF,TGTGCCAGCAGCTTAGCGAGCGCGGGCTACAATGAGCAGTTCTTC
TRBV25-1,NA,TRBD2,TRBJ2-5,CASSAGEGRETQYF,TGTGCCAGCAGTGCGGGGGAGGGGAGGGAGACCCAGTACTTC
TRBV15,few,NA,TRBJ2-3,CATSSGTQTTDTQYF,TGTGCCACCAGCAGCGGGACACAGACCACAGATACGCAGTATTTT
TRBV6-1,NA,NA,TRBJ1-1,CASLSGAYTEAFF,TGTGCCAGCCTGAGCGGGGCATACACTGAAGCTTTCTTT
TRBV3-1,few,NA,TRBJ1-4,CASSVTGSNEKLFF,TGTGCCAGCAGCGTCACAGGGAGTAATGAAAAACTGTTTTTT
TRBV25-1,NA,TRBD1,TRBJ1-2,CASSGTGWGNYGYTF,TGTGCCAGCAGTGGGACAGGGTGGGGGAACTATGGCTACACCTTC
TRBV6-5,NA,TRBD2,TRBJ2-3,CASSYLAGGITDTQYF,TGTGCCAGCAGTTACCTAGCGGGGGGGATCACAGATACGCAGTATTTT
TRBV6-2/TRBV6-3,few,TRBD2,TRBJ2-1,CASSYSATSGGEVNEQFF,TGTGCCAGCAGTTACTCGGCGACTAGCGGGGGGGAGGTCAATGAGCAGTTCTTC
TRBV7-9,few,TRBD1,TRBJ2-7,CASSLTSGQVSYEQYF,TGTGCCAGCAGCTTAACATCGGGACAGGTCTCCTACGAGCAGTACTTC
TRBV7-6,once,TRBD1,TRBJ2-7,CASSLRQGAQNEQYF,TGTGCCAGCAGCTTAAGGCAGGGGGCGCAAAACGAGCAGTACTTC
TRBV28,few,NA,TRBJ2-5,CASSSPLGNLQETQYF,TGTGCCAGCAGCTCCCCCCTAGGGAATCTCCAAGAGACCCAGTACTTC
TRBV7-9,few,TRBD2,TRBJ2-3,CASRGGLAGEDTQYF,TGTGCCAGCAGGGGCGGACTAGCGGGTGAAGATACGCAGTATTTT
TRBV15,few,NA,TRBJ1-2,CATSTRGVRYSNYGYTF,TGTGCCACCAGCACCCGCGGGGTACGATACTCTAACTATGGCTACACCTTC
TRBV19,many,NA,TRBJ2-2,CASSIGGTGELFF,TGTGCCAGTAGTATTGGTGGGACTGGGGAGCTGTTTTTT
TRBV13,NA,NA,TRBJ2-3,CASSLLPGLPTDTQYF,TGTGCCAGCAGCTTACTCCCAGGCCTCCCCACAGATACGCAGTATTTT
TRBV7-9,NA,NA,TRBJ2-2,CAISKNTGELFF,TGTGCCATCAGCAAAAACACCGGGGAGCTGTTTTTT
TRBV3-1,NA,NA,TRBJ2-5,CATSQGVMSGETQYF,TGTGCCACCAGCCAAGGGGTTATGAGTGGGGAGACCCAGTACTTC
TRBV25-1,NA,NA,TRBJ2-2,CASSETRKNGRGMGNTGELFF,TGTGCCAGCAGTGAGACCAGGAAAAACGGACGGGGTATGGGGAACACCGGGGAGCTGTTTTTT
TRBV6-6,NA,NA,TRBJ1-5,CACRLHVNQPQHF,TGTGCCTGTCGCCTCCATGTCAATCAGCCCCAGCATTTT
TRBV20-1,NA,NA,TRBJ2-2,CSARRAKNTGELFF,TGCAGTGCTAGACGGGCTAAGAACACCGGGGAGCTGTTTTTT
TRBV3-1,NA,NA,TRBJ2-1,CASIGDYNEQFF,TGTGCCAGCATAGGGGACTACAATGAGCAGTTCTTC
TRBV20-1,few,NA,TRBJ2-7,CSARVLAPSYEQYF,TGCAGTGCTAGAGTGCTAGCCCCTTCCTACGAGCAGTACTTC
TRBV19,few,NA,TRBJ2-1,CASSPWDPPSYNEQFF,TGTGCCAGTAGTCCCTGGGACCCACCCTCCTACAATGAGCAGTTCTTC
TRBV10-3,once,NA,TRBJ2-1,CAISPGVLYNEQFF,TGTGCCATCAGCCCCGGGGTCCTCTACAATGAGCAGTTCTTC